A single TCR beta chain is shown here with its context. Antigen unknown. The data derive from a study of cytotoxic CD8 clonotypes in ibrutinib-treated CLL. General study findings and limits: Patients showed higher baseline clonality than age-matched healthy donors, and it tracked circulating CD8+ T-cell counts.

The assay was immunoSEQ multiplex PCR, and TCRdb's table has in-frame clones only and misses some. In the table there are over 140,000 clones, more than 75% of which are singletons. The clonotype originates from a human donor with chronic lymphocytic leukemia. The material was PBMCs, obtained after 36 months of ibrutinib treatment.

The CDR3 DNA sequence: TGTGCCAGCAGCCAGGGGCCCATCGATACGCAGTATTTT. It specifies CASSQGPIDTQYF. This sequence joins TRBV11-2 and TRBJ2-3, with D possibly matching TRBD1 (6 bases). Germline V gives CDR1 SGHAT, CDR2 FQNNGV. Trimming cost V 5 bases and J 6 bases, with 12 bases left between them. This CDR3 region has 13 residues.